These 17 T cell receptor beta chains share one sample of origin, sequenced in a study of tumor-infiltrating lymphocytes in localized non-small cell lung cancer. Measured with immunoSEQ multiplex PCR; TCRdb has only the in-frame clones, and not every one. The table has some 30,000 clones, approximately 83% seen once; the top ten hold around 2.1%. Sequencing used lung tumor tissue. These receptors were taken from a human donor with non-small cell lung cancer.

V is TRBV6-1 and J is TRBJ1-5; D gene unclear. This CDR3 comprises 14 residues. The V gene lost 7 bases and the J gene lost 3 bases, with 13 bases spanning the gap. Germline V gene data show CDR1 as MNHNS and CDR2 as SASEGT. CDR3 sequence reads: CASTLMGYNQPQHF. The CDR3 DNA reads TGTGCCAGCACACTAATGGGGTACAATCAGCCCCAGCATTTT.

The chain is built from TRBV25-1 and TRBJ2-5; D gene uncertain. Per the germline V gene, CDR1 is MGHDK and CDR2 is SYGVNS. The CDR3 has 11 residues. The V end was cut by 6 bases, the J end by 4 bases, with 6 bases between. CDR3 DNA sequence: TGTGCCAGCAGCATCTCAGAGACCCAGTACTTC. It encodes CASSISETQYF.

The rearrangement joins TRBV9 to TRBJ1-5; unclear D gene. Per the germline V gene, CDR1 is SGDLS and CDR2 is YYNGEE. Trimming stripped 4 bases from V and 2 bases from J, with 13 bases between. The CDR3 loop spans 15 amino acids. DNA for the CDR3: TGTGCCAGCAGCCCCCGGGCCGGGGGCAATCAGCCCCAGCATTTT. It is translated as CASSPRAGGNQPQHF. Combining the CDR3 with reference TRBV9 and TRBJ1-5 gives the whole variable domain DSGVTQTPKHLITATGQRVTLRCSPRSGDLSVYWYQQSLDQGLQFLIQYYNGEERAKGNILERFSAQQFPDLHSELNLSSLELGDSALYFCASSPRAGGNQPQHFGDGTRLSIL.

This clone has only one observation. This chain links TRBV28 with TRBJ1-3; tentatively, D is TRBD1 (6 bases). The V gene lost 10 bases and the J gene lost 2 bases, with 9 bases spanning the gap. CDR3 length: 12 residues. Germline V gives CDR1 MDHEN, CDR2 SYDVKM. CDR3 region: CAIQGTGNTIYF. The CDR3 DNA is TGTGCCATCCAGGGGACTGGAAACACCATATATTTT.

The chain joins TRBV19 to TRBJ2-7, with 7 bases matching TRBD1. V lost 5 bases to trimming and J lost 6 bases; unmatched junction nucleotides: 7. Looked up from germline, CDR1 is LNHDA and CDR2 is SQIVND (reference sequence). The CDR3 spans 13 residues. The CDR3 loop is CASSPQGKGEQYF. For the CDR3, the DNA is TGTGCCAGTAGTCCACAGGGGAAGGGCGAGCAGTACTTC.

This clone was seen a single time. The chain recombines TRBV4-3 with TRBJ1-6; TRBD1 aligns across 9 bases. The germline gives CDR1 LGHNA, CDR2 YSLEER. V was pared by 3 bases and J by 4 bases, with 4 bases of the junction left unmatched. The CDR3 is 16 amino acids. The CDR3 is CASSQGDRAYNSPLHF. DNA of the CDR3: TGCGCCAGCAGCCAGGGGGACAGGGCTTATAATTCACCCCTCCACTTT.

The chain employs TRBV18 and TRBJ2-7; 8 bases are a match to TRBD1. The V and J ends lost 2 bases and 0 bases, in that order; junction bases with no gene match: 3. The CDR3 extends over 15 amino acids. In germline, CDR1 is KGHSH, CDR2 LQKENI. CDR3 amino acids: CASSPTGTGSYEQYF. The CDR3 nucleotides read TGTGCCAGCTCACCAACCGGGACAGGCTCCTACGAGCAGTACTTC.

The chain has TRBV5-1 and TRBJ1-5, with TRBD1 matching 8 bases. The ends lost 2 bases at V and 3 bases at J; junction bases unmatched: 4. Per the germline V gene, CDR1 is SGHRS and CDR2 is YFSETQ. The CDR3 has 15 residues. CDR3 region: CASSLMTGANQPQHF. The CDR3 nucleotides read TGCGCCAGCAGCTTAATGACAGGGGCCAATCAGCCCCAGCATTTT. Together with reference TRBV5-1 and TRBJ1-5, the CDR3 gives the full variable domain: KAGVTQTPRYLIKTRGQQVTLSCSPISGHRSVSWYQQTPGQGLQFLFEYFSETQRNKGNFPGRFSGRQFSNSRSEMNVSTLELGDSALYLCASSLMTGANQPQHFGDGTRLSIL.

The genes are TRBV29-1 and TRBJ1-2; D not resolved. Germline CDR1 SQVTM, CDR2 ANQGSEA. The length of the CDR3 is 13 residues. Trimming stripped 4 bases from V and 0 bases from J, with 9 bases between. Here the CDR3 DNA reads TGCAGCGTTGGTACGGGTTCTAACTATGGCTACACCTTC. The encoded protein is CSVGTGSNYGYTF.

The V gene is TRBV6-5, the J gene TRBJ2-7; no clear D. Looked up from germline, CDR1 is MNHEY and CDR2 is SVGAGI. The V end was cut by 8 bases, the J end by 0 bases, with 11 bases between. This CDR3 contains 13 residues. Here the CDR3 reads CASAPAISYEQYF. CDR3 in DNA: TGTGCCAGCGCACCCGCGATCTCCTACGAGCAGTACTTC.

The V call is TRBV14, the J call TRBJ2-3, with 9 bases aligning to TRBD1. This CDR3 has 17 amino acids. Germline V CDR1 and CDR2: SGHDN, FVKESK. The V and J ends lost 2 bases and 4 bases, in that order; junction bases with no gene match: 10. The CDR3 DNA is TGTGCCAGCAGCCAAAGGTGGGGACAGGGCAGGGCAGATACGCAGTATTTT. Translation gives CASSQRWGQGRADTQYF.

V is TRBV4-2 and J is TRBJ2-3; the D call may be TRBD1 or TRBD2 (5 bases each). The CDR3 is made up of 16 amino acids. The germline CDR1 and CDR2 sequences are LGHNA and YNFKEQ. The V and J ends lost 2 bases and 6 bases respectively, with 18 bases between them. The CDR3 spells CASSQNNFLGVDTQYF. Written as DNA, the CDR3 is TGTGCCAGCAGCCAAAATAACTTTCTGGGGGTGGATACGCAGTATTTT.

This clone has just one count. The chain employs TRBV7-2 and TRBJ2-2, with D perhaps matching TRBD1 (5 bases). CDR3 size: 12 residues. Germline CDR1 is SGHTA and CDR2 is FQGNSA. V was clipped by 5 bases and J by 8 bases, with 9 bases between them. The CDR3 DNA follows: TGTGCCAGCAGCGCCTACAGGGGGGAGCTGTTTTTT. Translated: CASSAYRGELFF.

V gene TRBV19 combines with J gene TRBJ1-5, with TRBD1 as a possible D gene (5 bases). The CDR3 runs to 15 residues. CDR1 is LNHDA and CDR2 is SQIVND in the germline V gene (reference sequence). Trimming took off 3 bases at V and 0 bases at J, with 9 bases between the two ends. The CDR3 loop is CASSIWGDSNQPQHF. DNA of the CDR3: TGTGCCAGTAGTATTTGGGGGGATAGCAATCAGCCCCAGCATTTT.

The V gene is TRBV7-6, the J gene TRBJ1-3; no reliable D call. The CDR3 has 15 amino acids. Trimming cost V 1 base and J 0 bases, with 7 bases left between them. CDR1 and CDR2 (germline): SGHVS, FNYEAQ. The CDR3 DNA sequence: TGTGCCAGCAGCTTAGGAGGAAACTCTGGAAACACCATATATTTT. Amino acids: CASSLGGNSGNTIYF.

The chain couples TRBV27 to TRBJ1-2; D may be TRBD1 (5 bases). Trimming left V 6 bases short and J 4 bases short, with 30 bases between. The germline CDR1 and CDR2 sequences are MNHEY and SMNVEV (reference sequence). The CDR3 length is 19 residues. CDR3 nucleotides: TGTGCCAGCAGGACTCTCATGACAGCCTCGGGGACCTCTAGCTATGGCTACACCTTC. Its translation is CASRTLMTASGTSSYGYTF.

This chain uses TRBV5-6 with TRBJ1-2, with D possibly matching TRBD1 (6 bases). The germline CDR1 and CDR2 sequences are SGHDT and YYEEEE. The CDR3 has 15 residues. Trimming cost V 4 bases and J 3 bases, with 16 bases left between them. CDR3 bases: TGTGCCAGCAGCCGTGCAGGCAGGGGCGACTATGGCTACACCTTC. It codes for CASSRAGRGDYGYTF.